The present TCR beta chain was sequenced within a study of blood T cells in healthy people across ages. The wider study: Capturing about one barcoded beta molecule per two T cells was achieved by template switching.

Next came a second PCR, run for 7 to 11 cycles, which used a sample-barcoded 5' primer along with a J-beta primer mix. Every cDNA molecule bore a tag from a template-switch adaptor containing 12 random nucleotides. TCRdb re-called the 5' RACE reads through MiXCR, storing one row per CDR3 protein. This repertoire shows 1.5 million to 2 million distinct CDR3 sequences, 28% found once; its top ten account for 7.7%. The receptor's source is a young woman in good health. Sequenced material: blood.

The CDR3 region has the DNA TGTGCCAGCAGCCAAGAAAGGGATAGGCGGAACACTGAAGCTTTCTTT. Translating it yields CASSQERDRRNTEAFF. The chain combines TRBV14 with TRBJ1-1; D is ambiguous. CDR1 is SGHDN, CDR2 FVKESK, per germline. V was cut by 0 bases and J by 1 base, with 12 bases left in between. The CDR3 sequence is 16 residues long.